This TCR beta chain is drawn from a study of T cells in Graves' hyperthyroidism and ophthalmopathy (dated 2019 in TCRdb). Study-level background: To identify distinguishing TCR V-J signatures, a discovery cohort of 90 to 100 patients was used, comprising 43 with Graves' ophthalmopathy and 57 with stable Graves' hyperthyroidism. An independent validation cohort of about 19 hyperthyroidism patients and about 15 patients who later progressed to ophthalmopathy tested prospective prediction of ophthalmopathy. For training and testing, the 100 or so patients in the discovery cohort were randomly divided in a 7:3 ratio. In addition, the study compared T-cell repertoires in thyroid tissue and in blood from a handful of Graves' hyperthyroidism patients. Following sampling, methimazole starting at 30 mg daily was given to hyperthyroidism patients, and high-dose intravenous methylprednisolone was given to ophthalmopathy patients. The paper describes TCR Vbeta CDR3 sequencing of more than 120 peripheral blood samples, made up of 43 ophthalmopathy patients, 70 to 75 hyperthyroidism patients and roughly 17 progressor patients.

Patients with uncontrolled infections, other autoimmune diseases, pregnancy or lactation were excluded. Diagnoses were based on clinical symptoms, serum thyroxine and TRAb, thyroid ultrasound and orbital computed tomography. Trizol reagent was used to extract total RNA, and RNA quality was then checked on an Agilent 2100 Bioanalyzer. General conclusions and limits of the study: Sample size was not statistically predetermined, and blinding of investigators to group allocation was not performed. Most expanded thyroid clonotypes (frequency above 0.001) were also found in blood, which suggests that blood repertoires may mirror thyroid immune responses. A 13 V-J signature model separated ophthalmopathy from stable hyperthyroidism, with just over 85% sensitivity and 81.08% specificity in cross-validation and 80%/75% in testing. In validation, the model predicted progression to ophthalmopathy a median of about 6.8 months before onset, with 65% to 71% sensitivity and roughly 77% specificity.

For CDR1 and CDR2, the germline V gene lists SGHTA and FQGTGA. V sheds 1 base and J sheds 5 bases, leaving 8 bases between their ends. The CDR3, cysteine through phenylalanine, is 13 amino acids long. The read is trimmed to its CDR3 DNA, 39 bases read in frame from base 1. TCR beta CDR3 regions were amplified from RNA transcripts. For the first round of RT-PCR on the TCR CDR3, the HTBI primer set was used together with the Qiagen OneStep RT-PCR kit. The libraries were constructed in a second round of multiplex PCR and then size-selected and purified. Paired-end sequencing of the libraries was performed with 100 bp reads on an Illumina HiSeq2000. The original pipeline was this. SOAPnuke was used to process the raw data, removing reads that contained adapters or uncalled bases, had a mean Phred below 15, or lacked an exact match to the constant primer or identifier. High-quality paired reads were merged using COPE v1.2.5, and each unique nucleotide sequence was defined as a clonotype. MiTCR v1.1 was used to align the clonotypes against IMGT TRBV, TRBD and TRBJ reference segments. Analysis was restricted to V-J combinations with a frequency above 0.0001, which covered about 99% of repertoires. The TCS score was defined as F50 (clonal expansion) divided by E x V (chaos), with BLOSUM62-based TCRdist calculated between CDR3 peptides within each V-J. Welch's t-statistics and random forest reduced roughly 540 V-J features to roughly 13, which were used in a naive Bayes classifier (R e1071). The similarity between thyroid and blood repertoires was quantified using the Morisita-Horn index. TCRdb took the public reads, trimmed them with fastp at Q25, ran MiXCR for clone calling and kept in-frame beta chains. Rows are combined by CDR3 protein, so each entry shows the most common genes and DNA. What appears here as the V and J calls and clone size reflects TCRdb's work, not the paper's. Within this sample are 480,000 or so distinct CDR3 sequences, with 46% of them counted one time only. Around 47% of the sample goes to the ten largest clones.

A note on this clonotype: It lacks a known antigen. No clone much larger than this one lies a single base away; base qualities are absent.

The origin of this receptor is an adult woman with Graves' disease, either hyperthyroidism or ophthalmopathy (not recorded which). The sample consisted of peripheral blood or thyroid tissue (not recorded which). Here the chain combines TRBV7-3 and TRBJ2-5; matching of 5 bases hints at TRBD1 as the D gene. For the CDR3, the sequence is CASSLSPGETQYF. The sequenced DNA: TGTGCCAGCAGCTTAAGTCCAGGGGAGACCCAGTACTTC.